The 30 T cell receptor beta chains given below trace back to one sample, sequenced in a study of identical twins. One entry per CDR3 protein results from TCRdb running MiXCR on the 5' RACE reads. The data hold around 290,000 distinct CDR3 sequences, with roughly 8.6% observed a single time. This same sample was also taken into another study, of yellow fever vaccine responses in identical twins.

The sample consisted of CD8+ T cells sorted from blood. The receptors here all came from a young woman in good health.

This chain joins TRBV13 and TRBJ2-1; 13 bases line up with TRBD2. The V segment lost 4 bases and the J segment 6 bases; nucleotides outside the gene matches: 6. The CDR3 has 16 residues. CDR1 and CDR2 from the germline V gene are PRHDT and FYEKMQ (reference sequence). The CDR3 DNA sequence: TGTGCCAGCAGCTCGATACTAGCGGGAGGGCGCAATGAGCAGTTCTTC. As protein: CASSSILAGGRNEQFF.

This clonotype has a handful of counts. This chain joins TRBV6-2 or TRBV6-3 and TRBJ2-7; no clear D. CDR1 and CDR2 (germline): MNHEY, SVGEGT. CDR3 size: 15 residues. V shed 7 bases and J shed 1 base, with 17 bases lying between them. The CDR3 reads CASTNRDRVSYEQYF. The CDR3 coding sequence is TGTGCCAGCACTAACAGAGATCGGGTTTCCTACGAGCAGTACTTC.

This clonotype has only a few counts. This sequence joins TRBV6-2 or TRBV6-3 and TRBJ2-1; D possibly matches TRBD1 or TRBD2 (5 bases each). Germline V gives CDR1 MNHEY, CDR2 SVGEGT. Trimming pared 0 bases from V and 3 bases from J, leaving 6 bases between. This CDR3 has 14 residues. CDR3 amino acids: CASSYSGDYNEQFF. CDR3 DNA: TGTGCCAGCAGTTACTCGGGGGACTACAATGAGCAGTTCTTC.

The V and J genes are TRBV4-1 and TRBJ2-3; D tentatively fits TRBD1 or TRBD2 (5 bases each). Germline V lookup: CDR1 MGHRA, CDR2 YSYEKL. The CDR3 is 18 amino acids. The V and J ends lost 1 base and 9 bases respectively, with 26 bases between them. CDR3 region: CASSQGALEGPPPLTQYF. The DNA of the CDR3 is TGCGCCAGCAGCCAAGGCGCCTTAGAGGGACCCCCCCCGCTAACGCAGTATTTT.

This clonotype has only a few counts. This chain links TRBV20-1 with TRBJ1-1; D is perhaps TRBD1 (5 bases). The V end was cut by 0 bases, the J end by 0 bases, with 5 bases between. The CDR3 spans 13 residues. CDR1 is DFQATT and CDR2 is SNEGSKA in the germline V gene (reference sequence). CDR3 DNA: TGCAGTGCTAGAGAGGGGCTGAACACTGAAGCTTTCTTT. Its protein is CSAREGLNTEAFF.

CDR3 sequence (DNA): TGTGCCAGCAGTGAACCCGGACTAGCGGGAGCCCATGAGCAGTTCTTC. This encodes CASSEPGLAGAHEQFF. The gene calls are TRBV6-1 and TRBJ2-1; 13 bases line up with TRBD2. The CDR3 sequence is 16 residues long. Germline V gene lookup returns CDR1 MNHNS and CDR2 SASEGT. The junction had 6 bases not matched to a gene; V was cut back by 2 bases and J by 8 bases.

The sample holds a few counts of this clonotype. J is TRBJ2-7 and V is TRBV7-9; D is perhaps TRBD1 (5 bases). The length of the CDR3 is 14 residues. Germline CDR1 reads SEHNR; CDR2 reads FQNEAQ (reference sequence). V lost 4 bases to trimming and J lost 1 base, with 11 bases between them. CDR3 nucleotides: TGTGCCAGCAGCTCAGGGCATGTTTCCTACGAGCAGTACTTC. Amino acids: CASSSGHVSYEQYF.

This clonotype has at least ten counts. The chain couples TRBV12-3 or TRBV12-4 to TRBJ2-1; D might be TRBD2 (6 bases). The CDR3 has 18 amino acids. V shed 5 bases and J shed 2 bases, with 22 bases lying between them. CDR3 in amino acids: CASSTPRGVAATYNEQFF. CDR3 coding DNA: TGTGCCAGCAGTACACCACGGGGTGTAGCGGCCACCTACAATGAGCAGTTCTTC.

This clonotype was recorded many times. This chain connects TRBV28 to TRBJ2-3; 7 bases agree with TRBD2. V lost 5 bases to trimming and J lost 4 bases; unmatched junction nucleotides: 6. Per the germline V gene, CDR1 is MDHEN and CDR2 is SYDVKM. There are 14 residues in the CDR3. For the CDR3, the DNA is TGTGCCAGCAGTACCCGACTAGCCCCAGATACGCAGTATTTT. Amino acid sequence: CASSTRLAPDTQYF.

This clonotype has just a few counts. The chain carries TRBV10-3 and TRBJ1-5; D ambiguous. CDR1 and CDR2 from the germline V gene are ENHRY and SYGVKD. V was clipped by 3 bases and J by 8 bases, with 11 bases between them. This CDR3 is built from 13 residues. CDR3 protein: CAISDPSGEPQHF. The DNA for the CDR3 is TGTGCCATCAGTGACCCCAGTGGGGAGCCCCAGCATTTT.

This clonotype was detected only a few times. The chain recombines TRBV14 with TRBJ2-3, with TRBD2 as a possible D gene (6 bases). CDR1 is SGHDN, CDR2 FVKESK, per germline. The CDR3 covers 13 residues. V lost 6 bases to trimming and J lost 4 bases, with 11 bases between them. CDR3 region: CASSSGGADTQYF. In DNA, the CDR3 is TGTGCCAGCAGTTCTGGAGGGGCAGATACGCAGTATTTT.

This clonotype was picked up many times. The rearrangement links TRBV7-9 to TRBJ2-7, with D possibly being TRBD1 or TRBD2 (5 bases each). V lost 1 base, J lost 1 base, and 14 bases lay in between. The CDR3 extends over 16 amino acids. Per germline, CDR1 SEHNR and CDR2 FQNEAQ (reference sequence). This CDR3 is CASSLERGGPSYEQYF. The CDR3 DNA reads TGTGCCAGCAGCTTAGAACGGGGCGGACCTTCCTACGAGCAGTACTTC.

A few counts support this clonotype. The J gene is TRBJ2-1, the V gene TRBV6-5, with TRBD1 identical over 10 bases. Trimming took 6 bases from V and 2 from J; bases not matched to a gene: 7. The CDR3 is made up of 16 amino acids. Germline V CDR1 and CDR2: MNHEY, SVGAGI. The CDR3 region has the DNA TGTGCCAGCAGGTTAGAGGGACAGGGGCCCTACAATGAGCAGTTCTTC. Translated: CASRLEGQGPYNEQFF.

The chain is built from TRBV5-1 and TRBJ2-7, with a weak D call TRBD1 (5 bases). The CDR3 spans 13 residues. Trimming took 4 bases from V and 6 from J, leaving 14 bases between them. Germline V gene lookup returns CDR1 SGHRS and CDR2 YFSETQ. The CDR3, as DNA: TGCGCCAGCAGCCCCCCCCTAGGGGTCGAGCAGTACTTC. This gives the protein CASSPPLGVEQYF.

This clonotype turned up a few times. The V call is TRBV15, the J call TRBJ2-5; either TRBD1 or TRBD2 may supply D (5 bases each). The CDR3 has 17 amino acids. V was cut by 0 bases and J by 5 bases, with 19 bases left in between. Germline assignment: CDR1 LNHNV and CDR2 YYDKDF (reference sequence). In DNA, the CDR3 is TGTGCCACCAGCAGAGATACCAATGACCGCCGGGGCGAGACCCAGTACTTC. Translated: CATSRDTNDRRGETQYF. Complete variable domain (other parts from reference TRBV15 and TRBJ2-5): DAMVIQNPRYQVTQFGKPVTLSCSQTLNHNVMYWYQQKSSQAPKLLFHYYDKDFNNEADTPDNFQSRRPNTSFCFLDIRSPGLGDTAMYLCATSRDTNDRRGETQYFGPGTRLLVL.

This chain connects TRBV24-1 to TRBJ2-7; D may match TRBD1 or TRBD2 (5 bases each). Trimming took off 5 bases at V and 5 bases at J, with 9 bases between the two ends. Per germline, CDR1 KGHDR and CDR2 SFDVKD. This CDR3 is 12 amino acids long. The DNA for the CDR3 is TGTGCCACCAGTGTTTCGGGACACGAGCAGTACTTC. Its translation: CATSVSGHEQYF.

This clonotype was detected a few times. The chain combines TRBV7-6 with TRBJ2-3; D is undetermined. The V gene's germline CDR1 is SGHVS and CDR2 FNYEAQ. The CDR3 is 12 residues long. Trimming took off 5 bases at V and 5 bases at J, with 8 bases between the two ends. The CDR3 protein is CASSRNRDTQYF. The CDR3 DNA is TGTGCCAGCAGCCGCAACCGAGATACGCAGTATTTT.

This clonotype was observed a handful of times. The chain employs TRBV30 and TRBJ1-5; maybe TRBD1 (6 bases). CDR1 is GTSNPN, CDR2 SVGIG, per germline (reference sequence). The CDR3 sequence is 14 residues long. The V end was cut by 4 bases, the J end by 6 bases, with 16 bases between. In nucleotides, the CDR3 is TGTGCCTGGACAACCGGGGGCGCGGGTCAGCCCCAGCATTTT. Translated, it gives CAWTTGGAGQPQHF.

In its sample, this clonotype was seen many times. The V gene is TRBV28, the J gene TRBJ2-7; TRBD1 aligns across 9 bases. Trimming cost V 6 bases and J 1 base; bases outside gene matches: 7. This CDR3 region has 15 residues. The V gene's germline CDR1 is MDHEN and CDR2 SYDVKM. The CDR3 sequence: CASRTGTGFSYEQYF. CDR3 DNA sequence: TGTGCCAGCAGGACCGGGACAGGGTTTTCCTACGAGCAGTACTTC.

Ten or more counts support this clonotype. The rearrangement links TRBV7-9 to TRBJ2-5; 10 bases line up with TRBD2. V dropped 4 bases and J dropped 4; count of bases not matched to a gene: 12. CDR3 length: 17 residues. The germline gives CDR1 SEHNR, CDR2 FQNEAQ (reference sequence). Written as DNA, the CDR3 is TGTGCCAGCAGCTCCTTTCTAGCGGGGGCCCTGGGAGAGACCCAGTACTTC. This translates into CASSSFLAGALGETQYF.

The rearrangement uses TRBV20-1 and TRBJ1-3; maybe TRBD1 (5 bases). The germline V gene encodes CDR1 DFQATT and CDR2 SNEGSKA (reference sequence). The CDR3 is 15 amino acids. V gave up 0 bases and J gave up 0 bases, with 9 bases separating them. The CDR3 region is CSARDRTPSGNTIYF. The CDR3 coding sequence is TGCAGTGCTAGAGATCGGACACCCTCTGGAAACACCATATATTTT.

In DNA form, the CDR3 reads TGCGCCAGCAGCCAAGGTCCAGCATTAGCGGGAGGGTCGACCCATACGCAGTATTTT. It specifies CASSQGPALAGGSTHTQYF. V and J are TRBV4-3 and TRBJ2-3, with 11 bases lining up with TRBD2. CDR1 and CDR2 (germline): LGHNA, YSLEER. The CDR3 loop spans 19 amino acids. J gave up 7 bases and V 1 base, and 16 bases lay outside the gene matches.

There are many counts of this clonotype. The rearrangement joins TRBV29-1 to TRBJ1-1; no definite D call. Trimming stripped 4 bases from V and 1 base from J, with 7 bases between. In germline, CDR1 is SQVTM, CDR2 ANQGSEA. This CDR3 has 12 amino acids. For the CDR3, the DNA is TGCAGCGTTGTGACGGGGAACACTGAAGCTTTCTTT. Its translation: CSVVTGNTEAFF.

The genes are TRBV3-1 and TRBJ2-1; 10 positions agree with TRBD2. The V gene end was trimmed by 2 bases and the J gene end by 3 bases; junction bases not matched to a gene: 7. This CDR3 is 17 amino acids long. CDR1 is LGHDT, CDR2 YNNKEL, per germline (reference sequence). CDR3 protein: CASSQLLASGSYNEQFF. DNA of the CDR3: TGTGCCAGCAGCCAACTGCTGGCTAGCGGGAGCTACAATGAGCAGTTCTTC.

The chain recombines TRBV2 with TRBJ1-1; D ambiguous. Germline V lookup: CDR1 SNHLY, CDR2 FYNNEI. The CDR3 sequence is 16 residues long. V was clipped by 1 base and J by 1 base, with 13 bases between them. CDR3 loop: CASSEGSWAPNTEAFF. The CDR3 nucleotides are TGTGCCAGCAGTGAAGGAAGTTGGGCACCGAACACTGAAGCTTTCTTT.

The CDR3 nucleotides read TGTGCCAGCAGCTTTGACTTGGTGGGGCCAAAAGAGACCCAGTACTTC. This gives the protein CASSFDLVGPKETQYF. The chain joins TRBV7-9 to TRBJ2-5, with TRBD1 as a possible D gene (5 bases). The V gene's germline CDR1 is SEHNR and CDR2 FQNEAQ (reference sequence). The CDR3 extends over 16 amino acids. Trimming removed 3 bases from V and 3 bases from J, with 17 bases in between.

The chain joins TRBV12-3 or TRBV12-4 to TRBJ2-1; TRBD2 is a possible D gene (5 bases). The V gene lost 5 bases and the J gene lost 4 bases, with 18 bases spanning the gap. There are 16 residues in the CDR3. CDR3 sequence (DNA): TGTGCCAGCAGTCCGAGGACTCTCCCTATTTACAATGAGCAGTTCTTC. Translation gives CASSPRTLPIYNEQFF.

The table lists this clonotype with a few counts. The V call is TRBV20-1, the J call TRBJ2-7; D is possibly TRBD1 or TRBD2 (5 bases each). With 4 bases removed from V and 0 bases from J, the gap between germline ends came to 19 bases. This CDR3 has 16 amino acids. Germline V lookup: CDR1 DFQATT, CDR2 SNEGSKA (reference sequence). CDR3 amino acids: CSATGARATGSYEQYF. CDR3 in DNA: TGCAGTGCTACCGGGGCTCGGGCAACCGGCTCCTACGAGCAGTACTTC.

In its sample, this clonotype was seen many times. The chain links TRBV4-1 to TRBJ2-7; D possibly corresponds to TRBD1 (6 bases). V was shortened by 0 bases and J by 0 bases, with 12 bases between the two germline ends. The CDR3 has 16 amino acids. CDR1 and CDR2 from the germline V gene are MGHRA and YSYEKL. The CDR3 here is CASSQDEDRISYEQYF. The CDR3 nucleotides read TGCGCCAGCAGCCAAGATGAAGACAGGATCTCCTACGAGCAGTACTTC.

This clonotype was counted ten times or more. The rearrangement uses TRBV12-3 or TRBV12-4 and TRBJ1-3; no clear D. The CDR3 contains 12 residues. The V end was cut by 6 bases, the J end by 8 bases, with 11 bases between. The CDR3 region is CASRLGFDTIYF. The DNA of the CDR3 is TGTGCCAGCAGACTCGGGTTCGACACCATATATTTT.